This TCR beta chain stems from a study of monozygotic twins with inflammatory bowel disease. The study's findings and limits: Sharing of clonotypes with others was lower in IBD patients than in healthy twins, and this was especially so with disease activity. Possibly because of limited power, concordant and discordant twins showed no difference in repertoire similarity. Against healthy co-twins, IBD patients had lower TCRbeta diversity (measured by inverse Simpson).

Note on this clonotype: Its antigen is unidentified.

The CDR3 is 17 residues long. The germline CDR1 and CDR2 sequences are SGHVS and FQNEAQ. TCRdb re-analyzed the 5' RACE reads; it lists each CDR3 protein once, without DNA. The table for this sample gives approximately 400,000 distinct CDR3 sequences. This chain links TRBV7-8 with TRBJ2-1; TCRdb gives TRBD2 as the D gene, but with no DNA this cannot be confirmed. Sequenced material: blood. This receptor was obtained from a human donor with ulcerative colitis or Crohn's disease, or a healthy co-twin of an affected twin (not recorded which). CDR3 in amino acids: CASSLGSGGSSYNEQFF.